The 22 T cell receptor beta chains below come from one sample, sequenced in a study of blood T cells in healthy people across ages. A J-beta primer mix and a sample-barcoded 5' primer were used in a second PCR of roughly 6 to 11 cycles. TCRdb passed the 5' RACE reads through MiXCR, listing each CDR3 protein once. The sample has roughly 550,000 distinct CDR3 sequences, approximately 25% seen once. Separately, the same data were catalogued under a study of T cells of mothers and their children.

Sequenced material: blood. The receptors here all came from a boy between 5 and 17 years old in good health.

This chain links TRBV6-6 with TRBJ2-5; D might be TRBD2 (6 bases). Germline CDR1 reads MNHNY; CDR2 reads SVGAGI (reference sequence). This CDR3 is 14 amino acids long. V lost 4 bases and J lost 5, with 14 bases in between. In nucleotides, the CDR3 is TGTGCCAGCAGTTTCTCACGGGGGAGGGAGACCCAGTACTTC. Protein product: CASSFSRGRETQYF.

The rearrangement uses TRBV7-3 and TRBJ2-2, with D possibly being TRBD2 (6 bases). Per germline, CDR1 SGHTA and CDR2 FQGTGA. The CDR3 has 16 amino acids. Between the trimmed V and J ends, which lost 4 bases and 4 bases, there was a span of 16 bases. The CDR3, as DNA: TGTGCCAGCAGCTCCCCCGGGCTAGCGCCCACCGGGGAGCTGTTTTTT. Amino acid sequence: CASSSPGLAPTGELFF.

CDR3 sequence: CASSLMRTGYEQYF. The CDR3 nucleotides are TGCGCCAGCAGCCTAATGCGAACAGGCTACGAGCAGTACTTC. The rearrangement uses TRBV4-1 and TRBJ2-5, with D possibly being TRBD1 (5 bases). The closer fit of TRBJ2-7 to the DNA end suggests the J call may be wrong. The CDR3 is 14 amino acids. From germline, CDR1 is MGHRA and CDR2 YSYEKL.

This clonotype was detected many times. The chain has TRBV12-3 or TRBV12-4 and TRBJ2-7; perhaps TRBD1 as D (6 bases). CDR3 length equals 13 residues. V was cut by 6 bases and J by 0 bases, with 9 bases left in between. The CDR3 coding sequence is TGTGCCAGCAGCGGACAGTCCTCCTACGAGCAGTACTTC. Its translation: CASSGQSSYEQYF.

The chain combines TRBV7-9 with TRBJ2-7; D call uncertain. CDR3 length: 16 residues. In germline, CDR1 is SEHNR, CDR2 FQNEAQ (reference sequence). Trimming left V 5 bases short and J 0 bases short, with 17 bases between. CDR3 sequence (DNA): TGTGCCAGCAGCCCCCAAATTGGCAGAAGCTCCTACGAGCAGTACTTC. Translation: CASSPQIGRSSYEQYF.

To note about this clonotype: At one of its ends the junction is not consistent with the germline gene, which may arise from a read error. This chain uses TRBV12-5 with TRBJ1-6; 7 positions match TRBD1. The germline CDR1 and CDR2 sequences are LGHNT and FRNRAP. This CDR3 region has 15 residues. The CDR3 loop reads CAGGCGQVYNSPLHF. CDR3 nucleotides: TGTGCTGGTGGTTGCGGACAGGTCTATAATTCACCCCTCCACTTT.

The chain joins TRBV12-3 or TRBV12-4 to TRBJ2-6; 12 bases are shared with TRBD1. The CDR3 totals 17 residues. V shed 5 bases and J 3 bases; nucleotides not matched to a gene: 5. The CDR3 nucleotides are TGTGCCAGCAGTAGGGACAGGGGGCACTTTGGGGCCAACGTCCTGACTTTC. Translation gives CASSRDRGHFGANVLTF.

V gene TRBV5-1 combines with J gene TRBJ2-3; TRBD2 agrees at 7 bases. Germline values: CDR1 SGHRS, CDR2 YFSETQ. V shed 6 bases, J shed 3 bases, and the junction held 7 bases outside the gene matches. The CDR3 sequence is 14 residues long. The DNA of the CDR3 is TGCGCCAGCAAGGAGAACGGGAGGACAGATACGCAGTATTTT. Protein product: CASKENGRTDTQYF.

V gene TRBV12-3 or TRBV12-4 combines with J gene TRBJ2-1, with D maybe TRBD2 (5 bases). The ends were cut back, 10 bases at V and 0 bases at J, with 10 bases in the middle. The CDR3 is 13 residues long. Written as DNA, the CDR3 is TGTGCCACCACGGCGGGCTCCTACAATGAGCAGTTCTTC. It codes for CATTAGSYNEQFF.

This clonotype occurred a few times. The chain recombines TRBV3-1 with TRBJ2-1, with a possible D match to TRBD2 (6 bases). The CDR3 covers 17 residues. The V and J ends lost 0 bases and 6 bases respectively, with 18 bases between them. CDR1 and CDR2 (germline): LGHDT, YNNKEL (reference sequence). CDR3 coding DNA: TGTGCCAGCAGCCAAGACCCACTAGGCGGGGAGGTCAATGAGCAGTTCTTC. This encodes CASSQDPLGGEVNEQFF.

This clonotype has more than one count but fewer than ten. V gene TRBV5-1 combines with J gene TRBJ1-3; D not certain. The CDR3 totals 19 residues. Germline V lookup: CDR1 SGHRS, CDR2 YFSETQ. Trimming pared 4 bases from V and 1 base from J, leaving 24 bases between. The CDR3 region is CASSAPPGEGGRSGNTIYF. CDR3 DNA: TGCGCCAGCAGCGCCCCCCCCGGAGAGGGAGGCCGATCTGGAAACACCATATATTTT.

The table lists this clonotype with a few counts. The CDR3 loop is CASSQMEGATEAFF. As DNA, the CDR3 is TGTGCCAGCAGCCAGATGGAGGGGGCCACTGAAGCTTTCTTT. This chain connects TRBV3-1 to TRBJ1-1; 7 nucleotides agree with TRBD1. Unmatched junction bases numbered 5, after V lost 3 bases and J lost 4 bases. Per germline, CDR1 LGHDT and CDR2 YNNKEL (reference sequence). The CDR3 length is 14 residues.

This clonotype turned up a few times. CDR3 protein: CASSQGSSAYSNQPQHF. CDR3 coding DNA: TGTGCCAGCAGCCAAGGGTCGTCAGCCTATAGCAATCAGCCCCAGCATTTT. The genes are TRBV7-6 and TRBJ1-5; D is undetermined. CDR1 is SGHVS and CDR2 is FNYEAQ in the germline V gene. V was pared by 5 bases and J by 0 bases, with 17 bases between. This CDR3 is 17 amino acids long.

V and J are TRBV2 and TRBJ2-1; 10 bases are a match to TRBD2. This CDR3 has 15 amino acids. Germline loops: CDR1 SNHLY, CDR2 FYNNEI. V was pared by 6 bases and J by 8 bases, with 10 bases of the junction left unmatched. CDR3 DNA sequence: TGTGCCAGCAGCCCAGGGACTAGCGTGTCTCATGAGCAGTTCTTC. Encoded protein: CASSPGTSVSHEQFF. The variable domain in full, with the rest retrieved from reference TRBV2 and TRBJ2-1, is EPEVTQTPSHQVTQMGQEVILRCVPISNHLYFYWYRQILGQKVEFLVSFYNNEISEKSEIFDDQFSVERPDGSNFTLKIRSTKLEDSAMYFCASSPGTSVSHEQFFGPGTRLTVL.

This rearrangement joins TRBV11-2 to TRBJ1-5, with unresolved D. Trimming left V 5 bases short and J 5 bases short, with 4 bases between. CDR1 is SGHAT, CDR2 FQNNGV, per germline. CDR3 length equals 11 residues. CDR3 amino acids: CASSPHQPQHF. The CDR3 DNA reads TGTGCCAGCAGCCCACATCAGCCCCAGCATTTT.

This clonotype was detected a few times. The gene calls are TRBV9 and TRBJ2-4; D possibly matches TRBD1 or TRBD2 (6 bases each). In germline, CDR1 is SGDLS, CDR2 YYNGEE. The CDR3 is 16 residues long. Trimming removed 0 bases from V and 0 bases from J, with 10 bases in between. Here the CDR3 reads CASSVDGGLAKNIQYF. CDR3 coding DNA: TGTGCCAGCAGCGTAGATGGGGGGCTAGCCAAAAACATTCAGTACTTC.

This rearrangement joins TRBV15 to TRBJ2-7; tentatively, D is TRBD1 (5 bases). Germline CDR1 LNHNV, CDR2 YYDKDF (reference sequence). The CDR3 is 16 residues long. Trimming shortened V by 6 bases and J by 7 bases, and 25 bases separated the two germline ends. The CDR3 bases are TGTGCCACCAGTCCCTTGCAGGGTTTCCCAAGGCGGGAGCAGTACTTC. The encoded protein is CATSPLQGFPRREQYF. Full variable domain (remainder filled in from reference TRBV15 and TRBJ2-7): DAMVIQNPRYQVTQFGKPVTLSCSQTLNHNVMYWYQQKSSQAPKLLFHYYDKDFNNEADTPDNFQSRRPNTSFCFLDIRSPGLGDTAMYLCATSPLQGFPRREQYFGPGTRLTVT.

The gene calls are TRBV18 and TRBJ1-5, with D perhaps matching TRBD1 (5 bases). CDR3 length: 16 amino acids. The ends were cut back, 3 bases at V and 3 bases at J, with 15 bases in the middle. Germline V gene sequence: CDR1 KGHSH, CDR2 LQKENI. The CDR3 region is CASSPQQAQDNQPQHF. The DNA of the CDR3 is TGTGCCAGCTCACCGCAACAGGCCCAGGACAATCAGCCCCAGCATTTT.

The chain joins TRBV7-3 to TRBJ2-5; 7 bases align to TRBD1. Germline V gene data show CDR1 as SGHTA and CDR2 as FQGTGA. Trimming removed 5 bases from V and 5 bases from J; junction bases left unmatched: 8. CDR3 size: 14 residues. The CDR3 region has the DNA TGTGCCAGCAGCCCAAACAGGGGTCGGGAGACCCAGTACTTC. It specifies CASSPNRGRETQYF.

The J gene is TRBJ2-5, the V gene TRBV11-3; 9 nucleotides line up with TRBD2. The J call may be wrong; the DNA end is better matched by TRBJ2-1. The CDR3 consists of 13 residues. Germline CDR1 reads SGHNT; CDR2 reads YENEEA. CDR3: CASSSVAGDEQFF. CDR3 nucleotides: TGTGCCAGCAGCTCGGTAGCGGGAGATGAGCAGTTCTTC.

This clonotype was observed a handful of times. The chain recombines TRBV10-3 with TRBJ2-5; 11 positions match TRBD1. This CDR3 has 12 amino acids. V trimming: 9 bases; J trimming: 7 bases; junction bases outside the gene matches: 4. Germline-derived CDR1 and CDR2 are ENHRY and SYGVKD. The CDR3 protein is CAMGQGVGTQYF. The CDR3 bases are TGTGCCATGGGACAGGGGGTTGGGACCCAGTACTTC.

This clonotype appeared a few times. The V and J genes are TRBV28 and TRBJ2-5, with 11 bases aligning to TRBD2. The CDR3 is made up of 17 amino acids. The ends lost 4 bases at V and 7 bases at J; junction bases unmatched: 14. CDR1 is MDHEN, CDR2 SYDVKM, per germline. CDR3 in DNA: TGTGCCAGCAGTTCAGAACTAGCGGGAGTTTATTCGGGGACCCAGTACTTC. As protein: CASSSELAGVYSGTQYF.